The 26 T cell receptor beta chains listed next were all sequenced from one sample in a study of low-dose radiotherapy and immunotherapy resistance in tumors. Time point reported: before trial treatment. TRAV- and TRBV-specific primers were used for first-strand cDNA, which covered alpha and beta chains. With a constant-region primer and a V-primer adapter, TCRs were subjected to roughly 20 PCR cycles of amplification. MiXCR, applied by TCRdb to the reads, yields one record per CDR3 protein. The repertoire holds over 55,000 distinct CDR3 sequences, around a third seen once, with 11% in the top ten. The starting material was PBMCs, obtained before treatment. The receptors shown here come from a female donor with ovarian cancer.

This clonotype came up many times. The chain is built from TRBV6-2 or TRBV6-3 and TRBJ1-2, with a possible D match to TRBD1 (5 bases). The CDR3 runs to 13 residues. The germline V gene has CDR1 MNHEY and CDR2 SVGEGT. The V end lost 6 bases, the J end lost 3 bases, and 11 bases lay between the germline ends. The CDR3 bases are TGTGCCAGCAGCGTCGGGGGGTACTATGGCTACACCTTC. Amino acid sequence: CASSVGGYYGYTF.

This clonotype has a count of ten or more. The chain couples TRBV20-1 to TRBJ2-3, with 10 positions matching TRBD2. Looked up from germline, CDR1 is DFQATT and CDR2 is SNEGSKA (reference sequence). Germline trimming cut 4 bases from V and 0 bases from J; bases unmatched to any gene: 7. There are 16 residues in the CDR3. CDR3 amino acids: CSAIGTSDSSTDTQYF. The CDR3 coding sequence is TGCAGTGCTATTGGGACTAGCGATAGTAGCACAGATACGCAGTATTTT.

This clonotype was observed a handful of times. The chain has TRBV5-8 and TRBJ2-3, with a tentative D call TRBD2 (5 bases). Trimming left V 2 bases short and J 6 bases short, with 19 bases between. The CDR3 runs to 16 residues. Germline V CDR1 and CDR2: SGHTS, YDEGEE. CDR3 bases: TGTGCCAGCAGCTTTGAAAGGGAGAGCCCTGGGGATACGCAGTATTTT. It encodes CASSFERESPGDTQYF.

There are many counts of this clonotype. This chain connects TRBV28 to TRBJ2-3, with D maybe TRBD2 (6 bases). Per germline, CDR1 MDHEN and CDR2 SYDVKM. V lost 3 bases and J 4 bases, leaving 14 bases between the germline ends. The CDR3 extends over 15 amino acids. For the CDR3, the DNA is TGTGCCAGCAGTTTGGGGGGTATCGGGGCAGATACGCAGTATTTT. Translated, it gives CASSLGGIGADTQYF.

The rearrangement joins TRBV15 to TRBJ2-5; D may be TRBD1 or TRBD2 (6 bases each). CDR3 length: 15 residues. Germline assignment: CDR1 LNHNV and CDR2 YYDKDF (reference sequence). Trimming took 6 bases from V and 5 from J, leaving 19 bases between them. The CDR3 loop reads CATRGDLGGRETQYF. The CDR3 DNA follows: TGTGCCACCAGGGGAGATCTTGGGGGGCGTGAGACCCAGTACTTC.

On this clonotype itself: Germline is not matched at one junction end, which may reflect a read error. The chain employs TRBV6-6 and TRBJ2-1; TRBD2 agrees at 9 bases. This CDR3 contains 12 residues. Germline V CDR1 and CDR2: MNHNY, SVGAGI (reference sequence). This chain's CDR3 is CAGAGGRGEQFF. In DNA, the CDR3 is TGCGCGGGGGCGGGGGGGCGGGGTGAGCAGTTCTTC.

This clonotype was seen many times. The chain has TRBV7-2 and TRBJ2-3; D gene unclear. This CDR3 has 12 amino acids. Germline-derived CDR1 and CDR2 are SGHTA and FQGNSA. V was pared by 5 bases and J by 0 bases, with 3 bases between. For the CDR3, the DNA is TGTGCCAGCAGCCAAAGCACAGATACGCAGTATTTT. Translating it yields CASSQSTDTQYF.

This clonotype was recorded many times. The chain couples TRBV30 to TRBJ1-1; D possibly corresponds to TRBD1 (6 bases). Trimming shortened V by 3 bases and J by 3 bases, and 14 bases separated the two germline ends. Per germline, CDR1 GTSNPN and CDR2 SVGIG (reference sequence). CDR3 length: 14 residues. CDR3: CAWRRGSVDTEAFF. Here the CDR3 DNA reads TGTGCCTGGAGGAGGGGGTCTGTGGACACTGAAGCTTTCTTT.

The chain employs TRBV14 and TRBJ1-1; D is uncertain. The CDR3 spans 13 residues. Germline loops: CDR1 SGHDN, CDR2 FVKESK. Between the trimmed V and J ends, which lost 3 bases and 4 bases, there was a span of 9 bases. The CDR3 region has the DNA TGTGCCAGCAGCCAGGGGTTGGGCACTGAAGCTTTCTTT. It is translated as CASSQGLGTEAFF.

The rearrangement uses TRBV2 and TRBJ2-3, with 12 bases fitting TRBD2. The germline V gene encodes CDR1 SNHLY and CDR2 FYNNEI. J was trimmed by 5 bases and V by 6 bases; bases with no gene match: 9. This CDR3 is built from 16 residues. CDR3 protein: CASRTSGSSPGDTQYF. CDR3 bases: TGTGCCAGCAGGACTAGCGGGAGCTCACCGGGAGATACGCAGTATTTT. Full variable domain (outside the CDR3, taken from reference TRBV2 and TRBJ2-3): EPEVTQTPSHQVTQMGQEVILRCVPISNHLYFYWYRQILGQKVEFLVSFYNNEISEKSEIFDDQFSVERPDGSNFTLKIRSTKLEDSAMYFCASRTSGSSPGDTQYFGPGTRLTVL.

This clonotype appeared many times. The CDR3: CASSTDRNTGELFF. CDR3 sequence (DNA): TGTGCCAGCAGCACGGACAGGAACACCGGGGAGCTGTTTTTT. The J gene is TRBJ2-2, the V gene TRBV12-3 or TRBV12-4; perhaps TRBD1 as D (6 bases). V lost 6 bases to trimming and J lost 1 base, with 9 bases between them. The CDR3 sequence is 14 residues long.

This clonotype was seen more than once but under ten times. This chain joins TRBV5-1 and TRBJ2-7; a possible D gene is TRBD2 (7 bases). V gave up 3 bases and J gave up 0 bases, with 13 bases separating them. The CDR3 runs to 15 residues. Germline CDR1 and CDR2: SGHRS and YFSETQ. CDR3 region: CASSSGGGPSYEQYF. For the CDR3, the DNA is TGCGCCAGCAGCTCGGGGGGCGGGCCCTCCTACGAGCAGTACTTC.

Comments on this clonotype: The junction and the germline gene differ at one end; a read error may be behind it. The gene calls are TRBV27 and TRBJ2-5; 9 bases line up with TRBD1. This CDR3 has 16 amino acids. Germline-derived CDR1 and CDR2 are MNHEY and SMNVEV (reference sequence). CDR3 residues: CATSEVAGTGKETQYF. The CDR3 nucleotides read TGTGCCACCAGTGAAGTAGCCGGGACAGGGAAAGAGACCCAGTACTTC.

In nucleotides, the CDR3 is TGTGCCAGCAGTTCACAGGGGGCGATCACTGAAGCTTTCTTT. Its protein product is CASSSQGAITEAFF. The chain employs TRBV27 and TRBJ1-1; 9 bases align to TRBD1. CDR3 length: 14 amino acids. The V segment lost 4 bases and the J segment 4 bases; nucleotides outside the gene matches: 4. Germline CDR1 is MNHEY and CDR2 is SMNVEV (reference sequence).

The chain employs TRBV2 and TRBJ1-2; a possible D gene is TRBD1 (6 bases). The V and J ends lost 4 bases and 2 bases respectively, with 11 bases between them. CDR1 and CDR2 (germline): SNHLY, FYNNEI. This CDR3 is built from 14 residues. CDR3 amino acids: CASSATTGNYGYTF. DNA for the CDR3: TGTGCCAGCAGTGCTACGACAGGAAACTATGGCTACACCTTC.

This rearrangement joins TRBV5-1 to TRBJ2-1, with unresolved D. Trimming pared 0 bases from V and 9 bases from J, leaving 19 bases between. The CDR3 extends over 16 amino acids. Germline values: CDR1 SGHRS, CDR2 YFSETQ. CDR3 residues: CASSLVARLTVGEQFF. The CDR3 DNA reads TGCGCCAGCAGCTTGGTGGCGCGGCTAACGGTGGGTGAGCAGTTCTTC.

The table lists this clonotype with a few counts. This likely traces to a read error, being one base from a far larger clone. The chain couples TRBV1 to TRBJ2-1. TRBV1 represents a pseudogene. This CDR3 is 13 amino acids long. In DNA, the CDR3 is TGCGCCAGCAGCCAAGAGATAGGCTACGAGCAGTTCTTC. Translated, it gives CASSQEIGYEQFF.

About this clonotype itself: A far bigger clonotype differs at one base, so this is likely a read error. The chain carries TRBV13 and TRBJ2-7, with D possibly being TRBD1 (5 bases). The CDR3 is 13 residues long. Trimming removed 7 bases from V and 4 bases from J, with 14 bases in between. CDR1 and CDR2 from the germline V gene are PRHDT and FYEKMQ (reference sequence). CDR3 protein: CASNEQQVYEQYF. The CDR3 region has the DNA TGTGCCAGCAATGAACAACAGGTTTACGAGCAGTACTTC.

This clonotype was observed once. It differs at one base from a far larger clone, so likely a read error. The chain employs TRBV7-9 and TRBJ2-7; 7 bases are a match to TRBD2. The CDR3 covers 15 residues. From germline, CDR1 is SEHNR and CDR2 FQNEAQ (reference sequence). With 5 bases clipped from V and 7 bases from J, the junction kept 14 bases outside the gene matches. The CDR3 DNA reads TGTGCCAGCAGCCTGGGGGAGGGTTATTACAATGAGCAGTACTTC. This encodes CASSLGEGYYNEQYF.

This clonotype was detected ten times or more. The V and J genes are TRBV5-6 and TRBJ2-2; weak D call: TRBD2 (6 bases). This CDR3 region has 15 residues. Germline CDR1 SGHDT, CDR2 YYEEEE. Trimming pared 0 bases from V and 4 bases from J, leaving 10 bases between. CDR3 residues: CASSLVGGATGELFF. In DNA, the CDR3 is TGTGCCAGCAGCTTGGTGGGGGGAGCCACCGGGGAGCTGTTTTTT.

This clonotype was recorded at least ten times. V gene TRBV3-1 combines with J gene TRBJ1-2; D not resolved. Germline V CDR1 and CDR2: LGHDT, YNNKEL (reference sequence). The germline V and J ends were trimmed by 4 bases and 4 bases, with 10 bases remaining between them. CDR3 size: 13 residues. CDR3 in amino acids: CASSLKKTYGYTF. DNA of the CDR3: TGTGCCAGCAGCCTAAAGAAGACCTATGGCTACACCTTC.

CDR3 sequence: CASSLAGDLGIQYF. The DNA for the CDR3 is TGTGCCAGCAGCTTAGCCGGGGACTTGGGCATTCAGTACTTC. The chain joins TRBV11-2 to TRBJ2-4; D might be TRBD2 (6 bases). The CDR3 has 14 residues. Per the germline V gene, CDR1 is SGHAT and CDR2 is FQNNGV. The V end was cut by 1 base, the J end by 9 bases, with 13 bases between.

This clonotype was observed many times. The chain recombines TRBV5-1 with TRBJ1-1; weak D call: TRBD1 (6 bases). Germline V gene sequence: CDR1 SGHRS, CDR2 YFSETQ. CDR3 length equals 16 residues. Trimming left V 2 bases short and J 1 base short, with 15 bases between. The chain's CDR3 is CASSFTSGATNTEAFF. The CDR3 DNA sequence: TGCGCCAGCAGCTTTACCTCGGGGGCGACGAACACTGAAGCTTTCTTT.

The CDR3 DNA reads as TGTGCCAGCAAAGCCGGGCGGGAGTCGTCGGAGACCCAGTACTTC. Its translation is CASKAGRESSETQYF. V is TRBV6-2 or TRBV6-3 and J is TRBJ2-5; TRBD2 aligns across 7 bases. Per the germline V gene, CDR1 is MNHEY and CDR2 is SVGEGT. V lost 7 bases, J lost 5 bases, and 13 bases stayed unmatched. The CDR3 contains 15 residues.

This chain links TRBV6-8 with TRBJ1-5; D uncertain. Between the trimmed V and J ends, which lost 5 bases and 2 bases, there was a span of 10 bases. CDR3 length equals 14 residues. Germline assignment: CDR1 MNHGY and CDR2 SAAAGT. DNA of the CDR3: TGTGCCAGCAGTGTGACCGGGGGCAATCAGCCCCAGCATTTT. Encoded protein: CASSVTGGNQPQHF.

This clonotype occurred many times. The gene calls are TRBV7-9 and TRBJ2-2; maybe TRBD2 (6 bases). Germline CDR1 SEHNR, CDR2 FQNEAQ (reference sequence). V lost 5 bases and J lost 6, with 16 bases in between. This CDR3 comprises 15 residues. The CDR3 DNA sequence: TGTGCCAGCAGCCCACGAATACCTAGCGCCGGGGAGCTGTTTTTT. Translation: CASSPRIPSAGELFF.